This TCR gamma chain was sequenced in a study of gamma-delta T cells after stem cell transplantation. This clone qualifies as medium-sized. A single base is all that separates this from a far larger clone, so a read error is likely. The V and J ends lost 5 bases and 6 bases, in that order; junction bases with no gene match: 10. Germline lookup yields CDR1 GITISATS and CDR2 ISYDGTV (reference sequence). The CDR3 contains 13 residues. TCRdb re-called the RT-PCR reads with CATT. Of about 420 gamma-chain clones detected, 3.5% to 5% appear once; the ten largest clones hold around three quarters. V and J are TRGV9 and TRGJ1 or TRGJ2. Sequencing was carried out using gamma-delta T cells. The TCR originated in a human donor. It is not recorded whose cells these are; they may come from a transplant donor. In DNA form, the CDR3 reads TGTGCCTTGTGGGGGGTCTACGGTTATAAGAAACTCTTT. It yields the protein CALWGVYGYKKLF.